The 16 T cell receptor beta chains below come from one sample, sequenced in a study of beta chain features in type 1 diabetes. Expressed TCRB transcripts were sequenced because the entire RNA isolate underwent reverse transcription. The assay was immunoSEQ multiplex PCR, and TCRdb's table has in-frame clones only and misses some. The table records some 220,000 clones, roughly a tenth of them present only once. Input material: central memory CD4+ T cells from blood. These TCRs come from a man aged 18 to 35 in good health.

This clone was seen a few times. The J gene is TRBJ2-3, the V gene TRBV28; 11 bases map to TRBD2. This CDR3 has 15 amino acids. With V trimmed by 6 bases and J by 4 bases, 6 bases remained unmatched. Per germline, CDR1 MDHEN and CDR2 SYDVKM. The CDR3 DNA reads as TGTGCCAGCAGGACTAGCGGGAACGGGGCAGATACGCAGTATTTT. Translated, it gives CASRTSGNGADTQYF. The entire variable domain, with the rest obtained from reference TRBV28 and TRBJ2-3, is as follows: DVKVTQSSRYLVKRTGEKVFLECVQDMDHENMFWYRQDPGLGLRLIYFSYDVKMKEKGDIPEGYSVSREKKERFSLILESASTNQTSMYLCASRTSGNGADTQYFGPGTRLTVL.

The chain carries TRBV4-2 and TRBJ2-2, with D unresolved. Germline V lookup: CDR1 LGHNA, CDR2 YNFKEQ. The CDR3 loop spans 14 amino acids. V lost 0 bases to trimming and J lost 3 bases, with 5 bases between them. The CDR3 reads CASSQDWYTGELFF. The CDR3 coding sequence is TGTGCCAGCAGCCAAGACTGGTACACCGGGGAGCTGTTTTTT.

This clone has just a few counts. The chain employs TRBV7-2 and TRBJ2-1, with 9 nucleotides matching TRBD2. The germline V gene has CDR1 SGHTA and CDR2 FQGNSA. Losses at the gene ends were 2 bases for V and 2 bases for J; bases not matched to a gene: 4. The CDR3 consists of 16 residues. The CDR3 coding sequence is TGTGCCAGCAGCTTATGGCTAGCGGGAACCTACAATGAGCAGTTCTTC. Encoded protein: CASSLWLAGTYNEQFF.

In the case of this clone: Since a much larger clone is just one base distant, this may be a read error. CDR3 nucleotide sequence: TGTGCCAGCAGCCAAGAACAGGGCACCGGGGAGCTGTTTTTT. Translation gives CASSQEQGTGELFF. V usage is TRBV4-2 and J usage is TRBJ2-2; the D gene is possibly TRBD1 (6 bases). V was cut by 0 bases and J by 4 bases, with 6 bases left in between. The CDR3 has 14 amino acids. Germline V gene lookup returns CDR1 LGHNA and CDR2 YNFKEQ.

This clone was seen repeatedly, ten times or more. The V gene is TRBV14, the J gene TRBJ2-7; TRBD2 matches at 9 bases. Germline V gene lookup returns CDR1 SGHDN and CDR2 FVKESK. The CDR3 has 15 amino acids. V gave up 4 bases and J gave up 5 bases; unmatched junction bases: 9. The CDR3: CASSRVLAGTDEQYF. The CDR3 DNA sequence: TGTGCCAGCAGCCGAGTCCTAGCGGGAACAGACGAGCAGTACTTC.

This clone appeared a few times. The V gene is TRBV10-3, the J gene TRBJ2-1; D unclear. With 2 bases removed from V and 6 bases from J, the gap between germline ends came to 8 bases. The length of the CDR3 is 13 residues. The V gene's germline CDR1 is ENHRY and CDR2 SYGVKD. The CDR3 nucleotides are TGTGCCATCAGTGAGAGAGGCCTCAATGAGCAGTTCTTC. Translating it yields CAISERGLNEQFF.

J is TRBJ1-4 and V is TRBV29-1; D ambiguous. V was clipped by 8 bases and J by 3 bases, with 13 bases between them. CDR1 is SQVTM, CDR2 ANQGSEA, per germline. The CDR3 contains 13 residues. Written as DNA, the CDR3 is TGCAGCTACCGTTCGGCCTCTAATGAAAAACTGTTTTTT. It specifies CSYRSASNEKLFF.

This clone was observed a few times. The V call is TRBV25-1, the J call TRBJ2-7, with a weak D call TRBD1 (5 bases). The germline CDR1 and CDR2 sequences are MGHDK and SYGVNS. V was trimmed by 0 bases and J by 5 bases, leaving 14 bases between them. The CDR3 sequence is 15 residues long. CDR3 in amino acids: CASSEYLGRVHEQYF. Written as DNA, the CDR3 is TGTGCCAGCAGTGAATATCTAGGCAGGGTCCACGAGCAGTACTTC.

This chain uses TRBV2 with TRBJ2-1, with 11 bases lining up with TRBD2. Per the germline V gene, CDR1 is SNHLY and CDR2 is FYNNEI. This CDR3 has 14 amino acids. Germline trimming cut 7 bases from V and 3 bases from J; bases unmatched to any gene: 2. The CDR3 DNA reads TGTGCCAGCACGCTAGCGGGAGGCTACAATGAGCAGTTCTTC. Translating it yields CASTLAGGYNEQFF.

This clone was detected only once. The V and J genes are TRBV15 and TRBJ2-7; 7 positions agree with TRBD1. Germline CDR1 reads LNHNV; CDR2 reads YYDKDF (reference sequence). V lost 5 bases, J lost 2 bases, and 3 bases stayed unmatched. The CDR3 is made up of 13 amino acids. In DNA form, the CDR3 reads TGTGCCACCAGCTCCCAGGGGGCCTACGAGCAGTACTTC. This gives the protein CATSSQGAYEQYF.

The CDR3 protein is CSVEDRGVNFGKLFF. As DNA, the CDR3 is TGCAGCGTTGAAGACAGGGGCGTTAATTTTGGGAAACTGTTTTTT. V gene TRBV29-1 combines with J gene TRBJ1-4; D may be TRBD1 (6 bases). With 0 bases removed from V and 11 bases from J, the gap between germline ends came to 19 bases. Germline V gene data show CDR1 as SQVTM and CDR2 as ANQGSEA. The CDR3 totals 15 residues. Combining the CDR3 with reference TRBV29-1 and TRBJ1-4 gives the whole variable domain SAVISQKPSRDICQRGTSLTIQCQVDSQVTMMFWYRQQPGQSLTLIATANQGSEATYESGFVIDKFPISRPNLTFSTLTVSNMSPEDSSIYLCSVEDRGVNFGKLFFGSGTQLSVL.

As DNA, the CDR3 is TGTGCCAGCAGCTACCAGGGGACAGAAGAGACCCAGTACTTC. Protein sequence: CASSYQGTEETQYF. The J gene is TRBJ2-5, the V gene TRBV7-7, with TRBD1 matching over 7 bases. The CDR3 is made up of 14 amino acids. V lost 4 bases to trimming and J lost 3 bases; unmatched junction nucleotides: 5. Germline CDR1 reads SSHAT; CDR2 reads FNYEAQ (reference sequence).

As to this clone: This same CDR3 is encoded by further DNA sequences in the sample. This chain links TRBV9 with TRBJ2-7; perhaps TRBD2 as D (5 bases). The V gene lost 0 bases and the J gene lost 2 bases, with 9 bases spanning the gap. CDR1 is SGDLS and CDR2 is YYNGEE in the germline V gene. CDR3 size: 14 residues. The CDR3 sequence: CASSVDPGTYEQYF. DNA for the CDR3: TGTGCCAGCAGCGTAGACCCGGGGACCTACGAGCAGTACTTC.

V is TRBV7-2 and J is TRBJ2-7, with 16 bases fitting TRBD2. CDR1 and CDR2 from the germline V gene are SGHTA and FQGNSA. This CDR3 comprises 18 residues. J was trimmed by 2 bases and V by 0 bases; bases with no gene match: 4. The DNA of the CDR3 is TGTGCCAGCAGCTTAGCCGCCGGGACTAGCGGGAGGGCCTACGAGCAGTACTTC. It encodes CASSLAAGTSGRAYEQYF.

This clone was detected only a few times. The chain recombines TRBV13 with TRBJ2-3; weak D call: TRBD2 (5 bases). CDR3 length equals 16 residues. The V gene lost 0 bases and the J gene lost 0 bases, with 10 bases spanning the gap. The germline V gene encodes CDR1 PRHDT and CDR2 FYEKMQ (reference sequence). CDR3 sequence (DNA): TGTGCCAGCAGCTTAGGCCGTAGCGCTAGCACAGATACGCAGTATTTT. It is translated as CASSLGRSASTDTQYF.

This clone occurred once. The chain joins TRBV28 to TRBJ2-7; no clear D. The CDR3 length is 13 residues. From germline, CDR1 is MDHEN and CDR2 SYDVKM. Trimming took off 2 bases at V and 0 bases at J, with 5 bases between the two ends. The CDR3 reads CASSLVISYEQYF. CDR3 sequence (DNA): TGTGCCAGCAGTTTAGTTATCTCCTACGAGCAGTACTTC.